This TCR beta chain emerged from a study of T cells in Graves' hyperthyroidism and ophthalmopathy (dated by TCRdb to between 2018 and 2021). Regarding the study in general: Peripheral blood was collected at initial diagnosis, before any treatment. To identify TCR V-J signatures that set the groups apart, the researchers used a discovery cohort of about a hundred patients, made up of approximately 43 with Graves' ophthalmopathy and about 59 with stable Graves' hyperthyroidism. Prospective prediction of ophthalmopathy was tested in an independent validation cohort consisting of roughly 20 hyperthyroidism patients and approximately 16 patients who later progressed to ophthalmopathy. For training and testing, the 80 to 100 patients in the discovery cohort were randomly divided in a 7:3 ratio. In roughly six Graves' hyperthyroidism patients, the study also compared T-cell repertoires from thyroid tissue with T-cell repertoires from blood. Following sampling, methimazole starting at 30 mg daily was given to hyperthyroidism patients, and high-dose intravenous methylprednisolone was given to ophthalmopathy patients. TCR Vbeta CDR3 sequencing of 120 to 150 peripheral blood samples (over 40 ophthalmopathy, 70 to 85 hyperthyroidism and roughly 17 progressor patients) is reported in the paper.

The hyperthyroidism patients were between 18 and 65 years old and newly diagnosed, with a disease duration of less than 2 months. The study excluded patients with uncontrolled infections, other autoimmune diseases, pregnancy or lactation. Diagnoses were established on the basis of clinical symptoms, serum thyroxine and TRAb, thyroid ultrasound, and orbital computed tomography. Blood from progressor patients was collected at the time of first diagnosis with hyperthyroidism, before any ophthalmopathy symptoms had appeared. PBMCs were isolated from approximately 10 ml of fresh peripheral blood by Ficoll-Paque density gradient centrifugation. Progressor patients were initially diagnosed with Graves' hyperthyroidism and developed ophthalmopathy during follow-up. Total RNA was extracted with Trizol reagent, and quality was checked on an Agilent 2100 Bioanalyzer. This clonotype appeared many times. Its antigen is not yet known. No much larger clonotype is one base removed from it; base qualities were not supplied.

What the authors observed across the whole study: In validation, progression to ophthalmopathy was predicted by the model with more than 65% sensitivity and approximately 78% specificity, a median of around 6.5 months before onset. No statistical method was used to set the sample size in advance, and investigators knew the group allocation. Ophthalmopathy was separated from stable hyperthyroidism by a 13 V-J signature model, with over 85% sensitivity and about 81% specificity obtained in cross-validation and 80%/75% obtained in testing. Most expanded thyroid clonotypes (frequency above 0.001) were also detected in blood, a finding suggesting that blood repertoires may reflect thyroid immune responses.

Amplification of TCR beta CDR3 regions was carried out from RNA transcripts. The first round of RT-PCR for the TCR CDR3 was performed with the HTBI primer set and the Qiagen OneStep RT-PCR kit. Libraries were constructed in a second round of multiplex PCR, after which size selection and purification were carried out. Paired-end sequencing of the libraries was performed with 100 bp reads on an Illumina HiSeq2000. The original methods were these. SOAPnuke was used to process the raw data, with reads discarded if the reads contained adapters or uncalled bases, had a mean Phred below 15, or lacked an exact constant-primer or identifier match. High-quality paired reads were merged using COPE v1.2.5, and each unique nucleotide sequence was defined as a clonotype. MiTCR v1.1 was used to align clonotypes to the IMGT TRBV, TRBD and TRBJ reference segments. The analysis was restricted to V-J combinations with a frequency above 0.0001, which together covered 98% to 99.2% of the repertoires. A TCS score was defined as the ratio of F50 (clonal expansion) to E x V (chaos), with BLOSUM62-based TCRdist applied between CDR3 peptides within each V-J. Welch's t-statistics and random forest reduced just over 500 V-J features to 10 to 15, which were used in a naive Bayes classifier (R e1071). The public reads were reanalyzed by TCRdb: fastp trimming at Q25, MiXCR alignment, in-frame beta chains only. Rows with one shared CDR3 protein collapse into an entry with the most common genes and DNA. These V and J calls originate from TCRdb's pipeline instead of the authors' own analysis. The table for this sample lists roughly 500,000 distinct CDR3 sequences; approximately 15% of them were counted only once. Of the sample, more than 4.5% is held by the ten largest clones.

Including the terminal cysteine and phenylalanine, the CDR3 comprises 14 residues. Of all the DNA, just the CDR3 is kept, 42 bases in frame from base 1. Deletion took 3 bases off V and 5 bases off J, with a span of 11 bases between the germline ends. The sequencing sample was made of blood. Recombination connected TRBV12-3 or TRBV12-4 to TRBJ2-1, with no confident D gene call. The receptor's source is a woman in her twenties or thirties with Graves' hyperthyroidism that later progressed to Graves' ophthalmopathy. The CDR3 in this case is CASSFNSDDNEQFF. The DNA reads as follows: TGTGCCAGCAGTTTTAATTCGGATGACAATGAGCAGTTCTTC.